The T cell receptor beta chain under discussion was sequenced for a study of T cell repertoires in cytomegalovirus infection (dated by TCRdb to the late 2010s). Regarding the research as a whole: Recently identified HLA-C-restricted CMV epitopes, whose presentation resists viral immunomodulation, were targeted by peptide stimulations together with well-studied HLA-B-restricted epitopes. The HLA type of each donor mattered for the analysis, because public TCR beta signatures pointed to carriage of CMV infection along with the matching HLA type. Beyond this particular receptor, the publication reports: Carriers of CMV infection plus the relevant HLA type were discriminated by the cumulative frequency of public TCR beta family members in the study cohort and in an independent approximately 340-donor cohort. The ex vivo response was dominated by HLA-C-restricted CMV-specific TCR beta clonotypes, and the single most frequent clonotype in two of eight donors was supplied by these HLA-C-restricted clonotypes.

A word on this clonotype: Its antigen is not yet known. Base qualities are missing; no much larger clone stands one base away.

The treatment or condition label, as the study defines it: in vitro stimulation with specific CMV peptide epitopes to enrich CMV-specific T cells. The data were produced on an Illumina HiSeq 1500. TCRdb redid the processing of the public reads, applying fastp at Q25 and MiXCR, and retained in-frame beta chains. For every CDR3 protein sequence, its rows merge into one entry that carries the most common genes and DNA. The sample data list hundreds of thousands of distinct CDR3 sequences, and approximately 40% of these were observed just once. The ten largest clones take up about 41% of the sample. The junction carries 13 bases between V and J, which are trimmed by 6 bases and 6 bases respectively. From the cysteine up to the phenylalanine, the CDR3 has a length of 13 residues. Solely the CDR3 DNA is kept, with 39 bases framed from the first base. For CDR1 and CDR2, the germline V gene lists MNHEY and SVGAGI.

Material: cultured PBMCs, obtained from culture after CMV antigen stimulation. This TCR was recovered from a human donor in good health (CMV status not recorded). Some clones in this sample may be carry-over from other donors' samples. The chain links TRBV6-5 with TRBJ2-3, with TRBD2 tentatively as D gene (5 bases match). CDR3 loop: CASRPPDSDTQYF. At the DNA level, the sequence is TGTGCCAGCAGACCCCCGGACTCCGATACGCAGTATTTT.